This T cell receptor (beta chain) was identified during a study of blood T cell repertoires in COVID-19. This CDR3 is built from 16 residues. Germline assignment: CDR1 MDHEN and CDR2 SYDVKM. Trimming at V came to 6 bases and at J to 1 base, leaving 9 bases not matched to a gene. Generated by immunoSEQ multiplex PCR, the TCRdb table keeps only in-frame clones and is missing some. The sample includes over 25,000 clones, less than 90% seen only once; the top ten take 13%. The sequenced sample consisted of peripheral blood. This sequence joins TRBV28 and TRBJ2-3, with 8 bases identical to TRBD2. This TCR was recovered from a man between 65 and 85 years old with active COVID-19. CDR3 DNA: TGTGCCAGCAGAGACTGGCGGGAGGAAGGCACAGATACGCAGTATTTT. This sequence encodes CASRDWREEGTDTQYF.